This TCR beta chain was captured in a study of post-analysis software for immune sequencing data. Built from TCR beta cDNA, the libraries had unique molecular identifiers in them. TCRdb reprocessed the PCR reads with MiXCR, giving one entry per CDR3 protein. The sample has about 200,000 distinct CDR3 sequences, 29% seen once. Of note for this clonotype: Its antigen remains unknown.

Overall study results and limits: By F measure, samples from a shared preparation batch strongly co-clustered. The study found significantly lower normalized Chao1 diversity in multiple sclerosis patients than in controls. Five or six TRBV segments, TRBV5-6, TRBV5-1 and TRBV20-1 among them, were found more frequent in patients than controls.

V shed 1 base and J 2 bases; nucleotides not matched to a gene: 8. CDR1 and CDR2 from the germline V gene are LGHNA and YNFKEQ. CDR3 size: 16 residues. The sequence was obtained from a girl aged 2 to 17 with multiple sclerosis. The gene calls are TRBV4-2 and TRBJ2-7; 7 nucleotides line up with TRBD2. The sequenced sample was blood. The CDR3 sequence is CASSQVGLAEPYEQYF. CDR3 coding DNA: TGTGCCAGCAGCCAAGTGGGGCTAGCGGAACCCTACGAGCAGTACTTC.